Included here is one TCR beta chain sequence, with context. Antigen specificity is unknown. Germline CDR1 is SGDLS and CDR2 is YYNGEE. The trim removed 3 bases at V and 3 bases at J, leaving 7 bases unmatched. CDR3 length: 16 amino acids. The table came from immunoSEQ multiplex PCR; TCRdb's copy has only in-frame clones and leaves some out. The sample lists approximately 110,000 clones, more than 70% seen once, with about 2.1% in the top ten. This entry belongs to a study of cytomegalovirus exposure and HLA in healthy donors. Study-wide findings and caveats: According to the study, 160 or so TCR beta chains were cytomegalovirus-associated. Confirmation was obtained in vitro that a few CMV-associated chains are specific for CMV antigens. Many donors carried some public TCRs, although rarity characterized most TCR sequences.

This receptor was identified in a woman between 18 and 30 years old in good health and CMV-seronegative. This chain uses TRBV9 with TRBJ2-3; 10 bases map to TRBD1. Sequencing was carried out using PBMCs. CDR3 sequence (DNA): TGTGCCAGCAGCGGGCTCCGGGACAGGGGTACAGATACGCAGTATTTT. Its protein product is CASSGLRDRGTDTQYF.